The clone carrying this TCR beta chain was observed a handful of times. Its antigen is not identified. It was approximately 10 milliliters of peripheral blood that were drawn from each donor. This record belongs to a study of blood T cells in healthy people across ages. Findings and caveats of the study: Long-lived donors carried more naive CD4+ cells and greater diversity than aged donors.

A second PCR of 7 to 11 cycles used a sample-barcoded 5' primer and a J-beta primer mix. Each cDNA molecule, via a template-switch adaptor with 12 random nucleotides, was tagged. TCRdb ran MiXCR on the 5' RACE reads and lists one entry per CDR3 protein. The table lists hundreds of thousands of distinct CDR3 sequences, more than 40% of them singletons, with 25% to 35% in the top ten. This clonotype originated in a woman aged 60-75 years in good health. Sequenced material: blood.

The CDR3 loop reads CSVLGGGRETQYF. The CDR3 DNA reads TGCAGCGTCCTCGGGGGGGGCCGAGAGACCCAGTACTTC. This chain connects TRBV29-1 to TRBJ2-5; 8 nucleotides match TRBD2. CDR3 length equals 13 residues. J gave up 4 bases and V 6 bases, and 7 bases lay outside the gene matches. Germline values: CDR1 SQVTM, CDR2 ANQGSEA.